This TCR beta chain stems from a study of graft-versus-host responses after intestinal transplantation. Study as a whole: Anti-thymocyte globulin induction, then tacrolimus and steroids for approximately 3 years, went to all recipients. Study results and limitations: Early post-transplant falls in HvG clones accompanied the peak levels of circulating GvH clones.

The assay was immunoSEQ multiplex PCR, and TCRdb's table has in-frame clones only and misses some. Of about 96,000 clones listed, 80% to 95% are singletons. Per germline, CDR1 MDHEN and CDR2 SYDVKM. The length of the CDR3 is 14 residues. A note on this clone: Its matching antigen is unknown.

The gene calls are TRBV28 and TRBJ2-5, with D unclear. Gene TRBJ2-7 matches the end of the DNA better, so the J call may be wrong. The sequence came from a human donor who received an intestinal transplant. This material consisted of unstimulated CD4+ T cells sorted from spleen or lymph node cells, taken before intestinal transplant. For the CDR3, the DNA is TGTGCCAGCAGTTTACCCGGTTCAGCCTACGAGCAGTACTTC. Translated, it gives CASSLPGSAYEQYF.